Each of the 13 T cell receptor beta chains below was sequenced from the same sample in a study of blood T cell repertoires in COVID-19. Clones were sequenced by immunoSEQ multiplex PCR, and TCRdb holds only the in-frame ones, with some missing. This repertoire shows approximately 210,000 clones, around 81% found once; its top ten account for 8.9%. The sequenced sample consisted of PBMCs or T cells enriched from blood (not recorded which). These receptors all come from a woman in her fifties or sixties with acute COVID-19.

This chain links TRBV19 with TRBJ2-2; 10 bases fit TRBD1. The CDR3 loop spans 16 amino acids. V shed 5 bases and J 6 bases; nucleotides not matched to a gene: 9. Germline loops: CDR1 LNHDA, CDR2 SQIVND (reference sequence). The CDR3 coding sequence is TGTGCCAGTAGTGGCGCCGGGACAGGGGCGGCCGGGGAGCTGTTTTTT. This translates into CASSGAGTGAAGELFF.

This chain connects TRBV19 to TRBJ1-1, with D perhaps TRBD1 (6 bases). The V gene's germline CDR1 is LNHDA and CDR2 SQIVND (reference sequence). The CDR3 extends over 14 amino acids. V lost 9 bases to trimming and J lost 5 bases, with 19 bases between them. CDR3 DNA: TGTGCCAGCCGGGACAAGGGGAGGGAGACTGAAGCTTTCTTT. This gives the protein CASRDKGRETEAFF.

This clone has just a few counts. The genes are TRBV7-3 and TRBJ2-7, with TRBD1 matching 8 bases. The CDR3 is 14 amino acids. Germline loops: CDR1 SGHTA, CDR2 FQGTGA. The V segment lost 4 bases and the J segment 2 bases; nucleotides outside the gene matches: 4. The CDR3 sequence: CASSSGTGPYEQYF. CDR3 DNA: TGTGCCAGCAGCTCCGGGACAGGCCCCTACGAGCAGTACTTC.

The chain employs TRBV9 and TRBJ2-2; the D gene is possibly TRBD2 (5 bases). CDR3 length equals 16 residues. Germline CDR1 and CDR2: SGDLS and YYNGEE. Deletions cut 0 bases from V and 4 bases from J, with 13 bases between. This CDR3 is CASSVDPGLVTGELFF. The DNA of the CDR3 is TGTGCCAGCAGCGTAGATCCGGGGTTGGTCACCGGGGAGCTGTTTTTT.

This clone was found once. The chain couples TRBV5-1 to TRBJ1-1; 9 bases line up with TRBD1. There are 16 residues in the CDR3. Trimming at V came to 6 bases and at J to 1 base, leaving 10 bases not matched to a gene. CDR1 is SGHRS, CDR2 YFSETQ, per germline. CDR3 sequence reads: CASNRDTQGANTEAFF. The CDR3 coding sequence is TGCGCCAGCAATAGAGACACACAGGGGGCGAACACTGAAGCTTTCTTT. The full variable domain, its missing parts supplied by reference TRBV5-1 and TRBJ1-1, is KAGVTQTPRYLIKTRGQQVTLSCSPISGHRSVSWYQQTPGQGLQFLFEYFSETQRNKGNFPGRFSGRQFSNSRSEMNVSTLELGDSALYLCASNRDTQGANTEAFFGQGTRLTVV.

This clone was counted a few times. The rearrangement links TRBV3-1 (or the pseudogene TRBV3-2) to TRBJ2-1; 12 bases agree with TRBD2. From germline, CDR1 is LGHDT and CDR2 YNNKEL (reference sequence). V dropped 4 bases and J dropped 3; count of bases not matched to a gene: 1. This CDR3 has 15 amino acids. The CDR3 DNA is TGTGCCAGCAGCCCACTAGCGGGGGGCTACAATGAGCAGTTCTTC. Encoded protein: CASSPLAGGYNEQFF.

The chain combines TRBV18 with TRBJ1-2; the match to TRBD1 covers 9 bases. The CDR3 is 14 residues long. The V gene's germline CDR1 is KGHSH and CDR2 LQKENI. The J segment lost 6 bases and the V segment lost 2 bases, leaving 4 bases of the junction unmatched. The chain's CDR3 is CASSPLDRGNGYTF. The CDR3, as DNA: TGTGCCAGCTCACCATTGGACAGGGGAAATGGCTACACCTTC.

The chain combines TRBV2 with TRBJ2-2, with TRBD2 as a possible D gene (5 bases). V was trimmed by 7 bases and J by 0 bases, leaving 12 bases between them. CDR1 is SNHLY, CDR2 FYNNEI, per germline. CDR3 length: 15 residues. CDR3 sequence: CASNRGRANTGELFF. For the CDR3, the DNA is TGTGCCAGCAATCGGGGTCGCGCGAACACCGGGGAGCTGTTTTTT.

CDR3 loop: CASSQSLTGTGNYGYTF. CDR3 nucleotides: TGCGCCAGCAGCCAGTCCCTGACTGGGACAGGCAACTATGGCTACACCTTC. V is TRBV4-1 and J is TRBJ1-2, with 8 bases lining up with TRBD1. V was pared by 3 bases and J by 2 bases, with 11 bases of the junction left unmatched. Per germline, CDR1 MGHRA and CDR2 YSYEKL. CDR3 length: 17 residues.

The chain joins TRBV3-1 (or the pseudogene TRBV3-2) to TRBJ2-7; 8 positions agree with TRBD2. V lost 6 bases, J lost 5 bases, and 6 bases stayed unmatched. There are 13 residues in the CDR3. Germline V gene sequence: CDR1 LGHDT, CDR2 YNNKEL (reference sequence). The CDR3 here is CASSLTSGHEQYF. The CDR3 DNA reads TGTGCCAGCAGTCTCACTAGCGGCCACGAGCAGTACTTC.

This chain uses TRBV7-9 with TRBJ1-1; D might be TRBD1 (5 bases). The germline V gene encodes CDR1 SEHNR and CDR2 FQNEAQ (reference sequence). V was cut by 1 base and J by 0 bases, with 6 bases left in between. The CDR3 extends over 14 amino acids. CDR3 coding DNA: TGTGCCAGCAGCTTAGGGGGCGTGAACACTGAAGCTTTCTTT. This codes for CASSLGGVNTEAFF.

The V gene is TRBV15, the J gene TRBJ2-7, with 10 bases lining up with TRBD2. The CDR3 length is 20 residues. From germline, CDR1 is LNHNV and CDR2 YYDKDF (reference sequence). The J segment lost 1 base and the V segment lost 0 bases, leaving 15 bases of the junction unmatched. The CDR3 region is CATSRDLIAGGATRSYEQYF. DNA of the CDR3: TGTGCCACCAGCAGAGATTTAATAGCGGGAGGTGCTACACGGTCCTACGAGCAGTACTTC.

The gene calls are TRBV4-1 and TRBJ1-6, with 8 nucleotides matching TRBD1. The CDR3 covers 15 residues. V was pared by 4 bases and J by 7 bases, with 6 bases of the junction left unmatched. Germline V gives CDR1 MGHRA, CDR2 YSYEKL. CDR3 DNA sequence: TGCGCCAGCAGCCTCCAGCGACAGGGGAATTCACCCCTCCACTTT. Protein sequence: CASSLQRQGNSPLHF.